This T cell receptor beta chain derives from a study of OX40 agonist ivuxolimab in advanced cancers. Study information: Patients received ivuxolimab, an intravenous treatment, every 2 weeks at 0.01 to 10 mg/kg.

Remarks on this clone: Antigen unknown.

Sequencing was performed with immunoSEQ multiplex PCR; in TCRdb, only in-frame clones are kept and a portion is missing. The data show roughly 70,000 clones, with 90% to 95% seen just once and about 0.31% held by the top ten. Individuals having autoimmune disease history or systemic immunosuppression were not enrolled. Study observations and caveats: Normalized T-cell clonal expansion was also low in a subset of nonresponders. Blood T cells, both CD4+ and CD8+, expanded clonally by week 6 at 0.1 to 3.0 mg/kg.

The germline V gene has CDR1 SNHLY and CDR2 FYNNEI. The CDR3 has 13 amino acids. V lost 8 bases and J lost 5, with 13 bases in between. The V and J genes are TRBV2 and TRBJ2-1; D tentatively fits TRBD1 or TRBD2 (5 bases each). Sequenced material: CD4+ or CD8+ T cells sorted from blood, taken in a trial of the OX40 agonist ivuxolimab. The receptor was isolated from an adult with an advanced solid tumor such as melanoma, head and neck, liver or kidney cancer. In DNA form, the CDR3 reads TGTGCCAGCCGAGGGACCCACAACAATGAGCAGTTCTTC. It codes for CASRGTHNNEQFF.